This T cell receptor (beta chain) was sequenced in a study of blood T cells in healthy people across ages. Overall study results and limits: Possibly, changes in expanded clonotypes were confounded because donor CMV status was unknown.

Using a J-beta primer mix together with a sample-barcoded 5' primer, a second PCR was run for roughly 7 to 12 cycles. A 12-random-nucleotide template-switch adaptor tagged each cDNA molecule. TCRdb re-analysed the 5' RACE reads in MiXCR, keeping a single row per CDR3 protein. The sample lists hundreds of thousands of distinct CDR3 sequences; 20% to 30% were seen once. This clonotype has more than one count but fewer than ten. Its antigen is unidentified. Peripheral blood, about 10 milliliters per donor, was collected. Trimming took 7 bases from V and 8 from J, leaving 13 bases between them. CDR1 MNHNS and CDR2 SASEGT come from the germline V gene. CDR3 length: 12 amino acids. Another study also made use of these data, one on T cells of mothers and their children. From that study: Related mother-child pairs shared slightly more overlap than unrelated pairs, but the difference was non-significant.

Material for sequencing was blood. The TCR was taken from a boy between 10 and 17 years old in good health. The chain joins TRBV6-1 to TRBJ2-3, with TRBD2 as a possible D gene (5 bases). CDR3 sequence: CASKPGDGTQYF. The CDR3 bases are TGTGCCAGCAAGCCCGGGGATGGTACGCAGTATTTT.